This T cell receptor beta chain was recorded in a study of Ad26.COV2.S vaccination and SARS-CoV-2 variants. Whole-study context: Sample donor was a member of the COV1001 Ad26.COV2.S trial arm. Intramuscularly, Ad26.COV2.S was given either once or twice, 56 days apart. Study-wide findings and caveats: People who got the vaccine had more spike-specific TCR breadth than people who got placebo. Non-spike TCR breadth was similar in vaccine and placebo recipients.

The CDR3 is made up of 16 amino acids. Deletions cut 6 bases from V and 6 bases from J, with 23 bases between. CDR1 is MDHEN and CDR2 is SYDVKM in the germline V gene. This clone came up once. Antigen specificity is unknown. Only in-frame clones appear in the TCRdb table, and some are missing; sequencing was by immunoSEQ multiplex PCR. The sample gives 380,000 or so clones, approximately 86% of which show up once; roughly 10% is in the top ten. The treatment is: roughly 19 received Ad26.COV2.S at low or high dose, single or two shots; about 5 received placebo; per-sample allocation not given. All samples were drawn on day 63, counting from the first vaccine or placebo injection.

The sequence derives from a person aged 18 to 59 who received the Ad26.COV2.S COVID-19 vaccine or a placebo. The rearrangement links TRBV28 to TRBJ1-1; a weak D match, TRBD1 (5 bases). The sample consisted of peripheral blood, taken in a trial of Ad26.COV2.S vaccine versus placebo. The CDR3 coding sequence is TGTGCCAGCAGACCCGGGGCGGGCTTGCTGCTCCCTGAAGCTTTCTTT. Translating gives CASRPGAGLLLPEAFF.